The 21 T cell receptor beta chains in this list originate from one sample, sequenced in a study of post-analysis software for immune sequencing data. TCR beta cDNA libraries included unique molecular identifiers. Via MiXCR, TCRdb re-called the PCR reads, giving one row per CDR3 protein. The sample yields roughly 410,000 distinct CDR3 sequences, around 33% seen once. No antigen has been assigned to these receptors. The study, taken as a whole, reports: Controls showed lower frequencies than patients for roughly five TRBV segments, and TRBV5-6, TRBV5-1 and TRBV20-1 were among these.

Sequenced input: blood. These receptors were taken from a girl aged 5-17 years with multiple sclerosis.

This CDR3 reads CASSLGGAQGYGYTF. The CDR3 DNA follows: TGTGCCAGCAGCTTAGGGGGGGCCCAGGGCTATGGCTACACCTTC. The gene calls are TRBV7-9 and TRBJ1-2; TRBD1 is a possible D gene (6 bases). Germline assignment: CDR1 SEHNR and CDR2 FQNEAQ (reference sequence). The germline V and J ends were trimmed by 1 base and 4 bases, with 13 bases remaining between them. This CDR3 is 15 amino acids long.

The chain recombines TRBV6-5 with TRBJ2-7, with a tentative D call TRBD2 (7 bases). The germline CDR1 and CDR2 sequences are MNHEY and SVGAGI. V lost 0 bases, J lost 0 bases, and 12 bases lay in between. The CDR3 loop spans 16 amino acids. CDR3 bases: TGTGCCAGCAGTTACTCGATAGGGGGGGCCTCCTACGAGCAGTACTTC. This sequence encodes CASSYSIGGASYEQYF.

The chain is built from TRBV20-1 and TRBJ2-3, with D uncertain. The germline V gene has CDR1 DFQATT and CDR2 SNEGSKA (reference sequence). V dropped 6 bases and J dropped 2 bases, with 12 bases sitting between them. This CDR3 spans 13 amino acids. The CDR3 DNA reads as TGCAGTGCCAACGTGGGTCCCACAGATACGCAGTATTTT. Amino acids: CSANVGPTDTQYF.

This clonotype was detected many times. The rearrangement links TRBV20-1 to TRBJ2-5; 11 bases line up with TRBD2. Germline V lookup: CDR1 DFQATT, CDR2 SNEGSKA (reference sequence). This CDR3 is built from 11 residues. V shed 7 bases, J shed 7 bases, and the junction held 2 bases outside the gene matches. The CDR3 spells CSVGTSGTQYF. The CDR3, as DNA: TGCAGTGTTGGGACTAGCGGGACCCAGTACTTC.

The chain links TRBV7-2 to TRBJ2-7; 10 bases map to TRBD1. Germline trimming cut 1 base from V and 5 bases from J; bases unmatched to any gene: 11. The germline gives CDR1 SGHTA, CDR2 FQGNSA. CDR3 size: 17 residues. The CDR3 coding sequence is TGTGCCAGCAGCTTAGACCCTAAGACAGGGGGCTGGGACGAGCAGTACTTC. Translating gives CASSLDPKTGGWDEQYF.

CDR3 nucleotides: TGTGCCAGCAGACAGAATTCGGGACTAAGGGAAGACTATGGCTACACCTTC. Residues: CASRQNSGLREDYGYTF. V and J are TRBV6-6 and TRBJ1-2; D perhaps matches TRBD1 (5 bases). The CDR3 consists of 17 residues. Germline-derived CDR1 and CDR2 are MNHNY and SVGAGI (reference sequence). Trimming cost V 6 bases and J 3 bases, with 23 bases left between them.

This clonotype was counted only a few times. This rearrangement joins TRBV5-1 to TRBJ1-1; 7 bases match TRBD1. With 3 bases clipped from V and 2 bases from J, the junction kept 4 bases outside the gene matches. Germline V lookup: CDR1 SGHRS, CDR2 YFSETQ. This CDR3 is built from 14 residues. The CDR3 spells CASSWQGDNTEAFF. The DNA of the CDR3 is TGCGCCAGCAGCTGGCAGGGGGACAACACTGAAGCTTTCTTT.

The table lists this clonotype with a few counts. This chain links TRBV12-3 or TRBV12-4 with TRBJ1-1; D is possibly TRBD1 (6 bases). The V end was cut by 5 bases, the J end by 3 bases, with 10 bases between. This CDR3 has 13 amino acids. The CDR3 loop is CASSPYRDTEAFF. The CDR3, as DNA: TGTGCCAGCAGTCCCTACAGGGACACTGAAGCTTTCTTT.

The CDR3 reads CASSPTRGHYGYTF. In nucleotides, the CDR3 is TGTGCCAGCAGCCCCACCAGGGGGCACTATGGCTACACCTTC. The chain is built from TRBV4-2 and TRBJ1-2; TRBD1 matches at 8 bases. J was trimmed by 3 bases and V by 4 bases; bases with no gene match: 4. Germline V gene data show CDR1 as LGHNA and CDR2 as YNFKEQ. This CDR3 region has 14 residues.

This chain uses TRBV20-1 with TRBJ2-4, with 11 nucleotides matching TRBD2. The closer fit of TRBJ2-7 to the DNA end suggests the J call may be wrong. This CDR3 is built from 15 residues. The germline V gene has CDR1 DFQATT and CDR2 SNEGSKA (reference sequence). CDR3 sequence (DNA): TGCAGTGCGCACGCGCTAGCGGGGGGATCCTACGAGCAGTACTTC. It codes for CSAHALAGGSYEQYF.

CDR3 bases: TGCGCCAGCAGTTCCGGGACAGCACATTCACCATCCTACGAGCAGTACTTC. It is translated as CASSSGTAHSPSYEQYF. The V call is TRBV5-1, the J call TRBJ2-7, with TRBD1 identical over 7 bases. The CDR3 contains 17 residues. CDR1 and CDR2 from the germline V gene are SGHRS and YFSETQ. The J segment lost 1 base and the V segment lost 5 bases, leaving 15 bases of the junction unmatched.

The chain has TRBV4-1 and TRBJ2-1; 12 bases line up with TRBD2. The CDR3 extends over 16 amino acids. Trimming at V came to 2 bases and at J to 5 bases, leaving 4 bases not matched to a gene. Germline lookup yields CDR1 MGHRA and CDR2 YSYEKL. The CDR3 DNA sequence: TGCGCCAGCAGCCAATTGGGACTAGCGGGTCACAATGAGCAGTTCTTC. Amino acids: CASSQLGLAGHNEQFF.

This clonotype was observed a few times. The junction departs from the called germline gene at one end, perhaps through a read error. The J gene is TRBJ2-1, the V gene TRBV12-3 or TRBV12-4, with 8 bases fitting TRBD2. The CDR3 is made up of 14 amino acids. For the CDR3, the DNA is TGTGCCAGTAGTTTTCTCGGGGGGGGCGAGACCCAGTTCTTC. Translating gives CASSFLGGGETQFF.

The gene calls are TRBV20-1 and TRBJ2-4; the D gene is possibly TRBD2 (5 bases). Germline CDR1 DFQATT, CDR2 SNEGSKA (reference sequence). The CDR3 is 15 amino acids. Trimming removed 3 bases at V and 3 bases at J, with 15 bases between. In DNA, the CDR3 is TGCAGTGCTAGCCCGTTCACACGGGGCAAAAACATTCAGTACTTC. As protein: CSASPFTRGKNIQYF.

The chain joins TRBV20-1 to TRBJ2-5; D remains unclear. The CDR3 spans 15 residues. The germline V gene has CDR1 DFQATT and CDR2 SNEGSKA (reference sequence). Trimming pared 0 bases from V and 1 base from J, leaving 12 bases between. CDR3 sequence (DNA): TGCAGTGCTAGAGATAAGGGCCAGCCCCAAGAGACCCAGTACTTC. This codes for CSARDKGQPQETQYF.

J is TRBJ1-1 and V is TRBV4-3; no reliable D call. Trimming left V 0 bases short and J 7 bases short, with 12 bases between. The CDR3 runs to 14 residues. Germline CDR1 is LGHNA and CDR2 is YSLEER. Here the CDR3 reads CASSQDRIVSEAFF. CDR3 nucleotide sequence: TGCGCCAGCAGCCAAGATAGAATAGTCAGTGAAGCTTTCTTT.

The rearrangement joins TRBV6-5 to TRBJ2-7; D is ambiguous. Trimming stripped 6 bases from V and 3 bases from J, with 9 bases between. CDR1 MNHEY and CDR2 SVGAGI come from the germline V gene. The CDR3 covers 12 residues. The CDR3 DNA reads as TGTGCCAGCAGCCCGGATGACTACGAGCAGTACTTC. It is translated as CASSPDDYEQYF.

This chain links TRBV7-9 with TRBJ2-7; 7 nucleotides line up with TRBD1. Germline CDR1 is SEHNR and CDR2 is FQNEAQ (reference sequence). The CDR3 contains 14 residues. With 7 bases clipped from V and 5 bases from J, the junction kept 11 bases outside the gene matches. In DNA form, the CDR3 reads TGTGCCAGCACCTCCCAGGACAGGAGGCACGAGCAGTACTTC. Translation: CASTSQDRRHEQYF. Combining the CDR3 with reference TRBV7-9 and TRBJ2-7 gives the whole variable domain DTGVSQNPRHKITKRGQNVTFRCDPISEHNRLYWYRQTLGQGPEFLTYFQNEAQLEKSRLLSDRFSAERPKGSFSTLEIQRTEQGDSAMYLCASTSQDRRHEQYFGPGTRLTVT.

This clonotype was recorded a few times. This rearrangement joins TRBV18 to TRBJ2-5; D is possibly TRBD1 or TRBD2 (5 bases each). V was trimmed by 3 bases and J by 1 base, leaving 12 bases between them. Germline CDR1 and CDR2: KGHSH and LQKENI. This CDR3 is 15 amino acids long. The CDR3 nucleotides read TGTGCCAGCTCACCCCGGGACCGAGTCCAAGAGACCCAGTACTTC. Translation: CASSPRDRVQETQYF.

V and J are TRBV6-1 and TRBJ1-4, with D perhaps matching TRBD1 (5 bases). The V end was cut by 6 bases, the J end by 7 bases, with 21 bases between. This CDR3 has 16 residues. CDR1 is MNHNS and CDR2 is SASEGT in the germline V gene. In nucleotides, the CDR3 is TGTGCCAGCAGGAATGGGCGTTTCGGGGGGAGTGAAAAACTGTTTTTT. It encodes CASRNGRFGGSEKLFF.

This clonotype occurred a few times. The V and J genes are TRBV6-2 or TRBV6-3 and TRBJ1-5; 9 bases align to TRBD1. Germline lookup yields CDR1 MNHEY and CDR2 SVGEGT. Losses at the gene ends were 5 bases for V and 7 bases for J; bases not matched to a gene: 9. CDR3 size: 15 residues. The chain's CDR3 is CASSAPGQGQQPQHF. The CDR3 DNA sequence: TGTGCCAGCAGTGCACCGGGACAGGGACAACAGCCCCAGCATTTT.